The next 18 T cell receptor beta chains were all read from a single sample in a study of T-cell memory formation after mild COVID-19. Each CDR3 protein is one row after TCRdb ran MiXCR on the 5' RACE reads. The sample has hundreds of thousands of distinct CDR3 sequences, around 13% seen once. The sample taken for sequencing was PBMCs or a T cell subset sorted from them (not recorded which). Every receptor here comes from a man younger than 30 who had mild COVID-19 (a few samples of this study predate the infection). Cell type and time point are not known.

This clonotype has a handful of counts. The DNA for the CDR3 is TGCGCCAGCAGCACCCGACAGGGCCGCTATGGCTACACCTTC. As protein: CASSTRQGRYGYTF. The chain is built from TRBV4-1 and TRBJ1-2; TRBD1 matches 7 bases. The ends lost 5 bases at V and 4 bases at J; junction bases unmatched: 7. This CDR3 comprises 14 residues. Germline V CDR1 and CDR2: MGHRA, YSYEKL.

The CDR3 DNA sequence: TGTGCCAGCAGCAAGGACAGGGATGGCTACACCTTC. This sequence encodes CASSKDRDGYTF. The chain uses TRBV5-5 and TRBJ1-2; 8 positions agree with TRBD1. The CDR3 is made up of 12 amino acids. V shed 4 bases and J 6 bases; nucleotides not matched to a gene: 2. The V gene's germline CDR1 is SGHKS and CDR2 YYEKEE (reference sequence).

The rearrangement links TRBV7-3 to TRBJ2-6, with 7 bases matching TRBD1. V gave up 0 bases and J gave up 3 bases; unmatched junction bases: 5. CDR1 and CDR2 (germline): SGHTA, FQGTGA. The CDR3 is made up of 17 amino acids. The DNA for the CDR3 is TGTGCCAGCAGCTTAACAGGGGGCGAAGGTGGGGCCAACGTCCTGACTTTC. Translating it yields CASSLTGGEGGANVLTF.

This clonotype showed up just a few times. This chain uses TRBV5-1 with TRBJ1-2; 7 bases match TRBD1. The CDR3 has 14 amino acids. In germline, CDR1 is SGHRS, CDR2 YFSETQ. V gave up 5 bases and J gave up 4 bases; unmatched junction bases: 8. In DNA form, the CDR3 reads TGCGCCAGCAGGCGGGACAGAGAGATCTATGGCTACACCTTC. It is translated as CASRRDREIYGYTF.

This clonotype was counted a few times. V is TRBV12-5 and J is TRBJ1-4; D perhaps matches TRBD1 (6 bases). The V end lost 0 bases, the J end lost 3 bases, and 20 bases lay between the germline ends. The CDR3 has 19 residues. The germline gives CDR1 LGHNT, CDR2 FRNRAP. The CDR3 loop reads CASGLVLRTAPASNEKLFF. The CDR3 DNA is TGTGCTAGTGGTTTGGTACTAAGGACAGCCCCGGCCTCTAATGAAAAACTGTTTTTT.

This clonotype showed up just a few times. This chain uses TRBV9 with TRBJ2-3, with D hard to call. V lost 0 bases and J 4 bases, leaving 6 bases between the germline ends. Germline CDR1 and CDR2: SGDLS and YYNGEE. This CDR3 has 13 amino acids. CDR3 amino acids: CASSVDRADTQYF. The DNA of the CDR3 is TGTGCCAGCAGCGTAGATCGGGCAGATACGCAGTATTTT.

The V gene is TRBV28, the J gene TRBJ1-1, with D unclear. Deletions cut 7 bases from V and 1 base from J, with 4 bases between. The CDR3 runs 11 residues. CDR1 and CDR2 (germline): MDHEN, SYDVKM. The CDR3 coding sequence is TGTGCCAGCACTACGAACACTGAAGCTTTCTTT. It yields the protein CASTTNTEAFF.

The gene calls are TRBV3-1 and TRBJ1-2; TRBD1 is a possible D gene (6 bases). CDR3 length: 15 amino acids. Trimming removed 2 bases at V and 4 bases at J, with 14 bases between. Germline lookup yields CDR1 LGHDT and CDR2 YNNKEL (reference sequence). The CDR3 nucleotides read TGTGCCAGCAGCCAATACAAGGGGGGGACCTATGGCTACACCTTC. As protein: CASSQYKGGTYGYTF.

This clonotype was recorded a few times. This rearrangement joins TRBV29-1 to TRBJ1-1; possible D gene TRBD1, 5 bases. Deletions cut 6 bases from V and 1 base from J, with 18 bases between. This CDR3 is built from 15 residues. Per germline, CDR1 SQVTM and CDR2 ANQGSEA. In nucleotides, the CDR3 is TGCAGCGTCTCGTTGGGGGTAGTAAGGAACACTGAAGCTTTCTTT. It encodes CSVSLGVVRNTEAFF.

The rearrangement uses TRBV29-1 and TRBJ2-7; D gene unclear. Trimming cost V 0 bases and J 5 bases, with 11 bases left between them. The CDR3 length is 13 residues. Germline CDR1 and CDR2: SQVTM and ANQGSEA. In DNA, the CDR3 is TGCAGCGTTGAAGATCTCTACCTCCACGAGCAGTACTTC. Translating gives CSVEDLYLHEQYF.

This clonotype was seen only a few times. The chain uses TRBV4-2 and TRBJ1-1; D is undetermined. The CDR3 has 14 residues. Deletions cut 1 base from V and 6 bases from J, with 12 bases between. Germline V gene sequence: CDR1 LGHNA, CDR2 YNFKEQ. The DNA of the CDR3 is TGTGCCAGCAGCCAAGTGGGGAGTACGGCTGAAGCTTTCTTT. Translated: CASSQVGSTAEAFF.

The chain is built from TRBV4-2 and TRBJ1-1; tentative D call: TRBD1 (5 bases). CDR1 and CDR2 from the germline V gene are LGHNA and YNFKEQ. This CDR3 has 14 residues. Trimming took off 0 bases at V and 7 bases at J, with 12 bases between the two ends. The CDR3 DNA reads as TGTGCCAGCAGCCAAGATGAGGGGTTAAGTGAAGCTTTCTTT. This gives the protein CASSQDEGLSEAFF.

This clonotype showed up just a few times. The chain couples TRBV11-2 to TRBJ2-7; 9 bases are a match to TRBD1. The CDR3 covers 14 residues. The V gene's germline CDR1 is SGHAT and CDR2 FQNNGV. The V gene end was trimmed by 4 bases and the J gene end by 1 base; junction bases not matched to a gene: 2. CDR3 nucleotide sequence: TGTGCCAGCAGCTCGGGACAGGGATCCTACGAGCAGTACGTC. Protein sequence: CASSSGQGSYEQYV.

This clonotype was detected a few times. The V gene is TRBV5-5, the J gene TRBJ1-2, with a tentative D call TRBD1 (5 bases). Germline CDR1 reads SGHKS; CDR2 reads YYEKEE (reference sequence). Deletions cut 3 bases from V and 0 bases from J, with 18 bases between. CDR3 length: 17 residues. Here the CDR3 reads CASSSWDHLKTNYGYTF. The CDR3 coding sequence is TGTGCCAGCAGCTCCTGGGACCACCTAAAGACTAACTATGGCTACACCTTC.

This chain links TRBV5-1 with TRBJ2-5; D is perhaps TRBD2 (6 bases). Germline V gene lookup returns CDR1 SGHRS and CDR2 YFSETQ. V lost 1 base to trimming and J lost 4 bases, with 14 bases between them. This CDR3 spans 15 amino acids. CDR3 amino acids: CASSLYQLGGETQYF. In DNA form, the CDR3 reads TGCGCCAGCAGCTTGTACCAACTCGGGGGAGAGACCCAGTACTTC.

This clonotype was counted between two and nine times. The CDR3 DNA reads TGCGCCAGCAGCCCAGGGACAGCCACTGAAGCTTTCTTT. As protein: CASSPGTATEAFF. The chain combines TRBV5-1 with TRBJ1-1, with 7 bases matching TRBD1. CDR1 is SGHRS and CDR2 is YFSETQ in the germline V gene. After removal of 4 bases from V and 4 bases from J, the junction contained 4 bases not matched to a gene. The CDR3 contains 13 residues.

The V gene is TRBV15, the J gene TRBJ2-4; D is unresolved. The CDR3 extends over 17 amino acids. The V gene's germline CDR1 is LNHNV and CDR2 YYDKDF (reference sequence). V shed 0 bases and J shed 0 bases, with 12 bases lying between them. The CDR3 DNA reads TGTGCCACCAGCAGAGATCATACCGGCAGAGCCAAAAACATTCAGTACTTC. It codes for CATSRDHTGRAKNIQYF.

J is TRBJ1-2 and V is TRBV10-3; tentatively, D is TRBD1 (5 bases). The V gene lost 10 bases and the J gene lost 0 bases, with 12 bases spanning the gap. Germline V gene lookup returns CDR1 ENHRY and CDR2 SYGVKD. The CDR3 runs to 13 residues. As DNA, the CDR3 is TGTGCCACCGGGGCTCAAGCTAACTATGGCTACACCTTC. Its protein is CATGAQANYGYTF.